Listed below are T cell receptor beta chains from one sample, sequenced in a study of cytomegalovirus exposure and HLA in healthy donors. The repertoire was sequenced with immunoSEQ multiplex PCR; TCRdb's copy has only in-frame clones and lacks some. The sample carries about 93,000 clones, just over 75% recorded once. The sequenced sample consisted of PBMCs. These receptors were obtained from a man between 25 and 39 years old in good health and CMV-seronegative. CDR3s include the opening cysteine and the closing phenylalanine or tryptophan. D genes are given only for firm matches. Part of the rows lack a size; the others show once, few, many or a class for expanded clones.

J: TRBJ1-2; size: -; V: TRBV4-2; D: TRBD1; CDR3: CASSQAMNRGDYGYTF; DNA: TGTGCCAGCAGCCAAGCGATGAACAGGGGTGACTATGGCTACACCTTC
J: TRBJ1-5; size: few; V: TRBV5-6; D: -; CDR3: CASSSYRTSANQPQHF; DNA: TGTGCCAGCAGCTCATACCGGACATCTGCGAATCAGCCCCAGCATTTT
J: TRBJ1-5; size: -; V: TRBV7-6; D: -; CDR3: CASSLRPYGSRSNQPQHF; DNA: TGTGCCAGCAGCTTACGTCCTTACGGGTCTCGAAGCAATCAGCCCCAGCATTTT
J: TRBJ2-3; size: -; V: TRBV14; D: -; CDR3: CASSQLTDTQYF; DNA: TGTGCCAGCAGCCAACTCACAGATACGCAGTATTTT
J: TRBJ1-5; size: -; V: TRBV4-1; D: TRBD1; CDR3: CASSLADREDQPQHF; DNA: TGCGCCAGCAGCCTAGCCGACAGGGAAGATCAGCCCCAGCATTTT
J: TRBJ2-1; size: -; V: TRBV11-2; D: TRBD2; CDR3: CASSSGGEGPYNEQFF; DNA: TGTGCCAGCAGCTCGGGAGGAGAGGGTCCCTACAATGAGCAGTTCTTC
J: TRBJ1-6; size: -; V: TRBV27; D: -; CDR3: CASSTSRLPLHF; DNA: TGTGCCAGCAGCACCTCGCGGCTACCCCTCCACTTT
J: TRBJ1-2; size: -; V: TRBV5-1; D: TRBD1; CDR3: CASSRDREHGYTF; DNA: TGCGCCAGCAGCCGGGACAGGGAACATGGCTACACCTTC
J: TRBJ1-2; size: -; V: TRBV27; D: -; CDR3: CASSLTPRAGAGNYGYTF; DNA: TGTGCCAGCAGTTTAACCCCCCGGGCCGGGGCGGGGAACTATGGCTACACCTTC
J: TRBJ1-2; size: once; V: TRBV11-3; D: -; CDR3: CASSGHDYGYTF; DNA: TGTGCCAGCAGCGGCCACGACTATGGCTACACCTTC
J: TRBJ1-6; size: -; V: TRBV2; D: TRBD1; CDR3: CASSDPTGGANSPLHF; DNA: TGTGCCAGCAGTGACCCCACAGGGGGCGCAAACTCACCCCTCCACTTT
J: TRBJ2-1; size: -; V: TRBV6-1; D: -; CDR3: CAGSASQGRVYNEQFF; DNA: TGTGCCGGCAGTGCCTCGCAGGGTAGGGTCTACAATGAGCAGTTCTTC
J: TRBJ1-1; size: -; V: TRBV19; D: TRBD1; CDR3: CASSIWTGGTEAFF; DNA: TGTGCCAGTAGTATATGGACAGGTGGGACTGAAGCTTTCTTT
J: TRBJ1-1; size: few; V: TRBV5-1; D: -; CDR3: CASSLTENTEAFF; DNA: TGCGCCAGCAGCCTAACAGAGAACACTGAAGCTTTCTTT
J: TRBJ1-1; size: -; V: TRBV7-6; D: -; CDR3: CASSLGAGGPTEAFF; DNA: TGTGCCAGCAGCTTAGGGGCCGGGGGACCCACTGAAGCTTTCTTT
J: TRBJ2-5; size: -; V: TRBV18; D: -; CDR3: CASSPPWQGGETQYF; DNA: TGTGCCAGCTCACCACCGTGGCAGGGTGGGGAGACCCAGTACTTC
J: TRBJ1-1; size: -; V: TRBV11-3; D: -; CDR3: CASSLEPTVPEAFF; DNA: TGTGCCAGCAGCTTAGAACCTACGGTCCCTGAAGCTTTCTTT
J: TRBJ1-1; size: -; V: TRBV4-2; D: TRBD1; CDR3: CASSLDRLNTEAFF; DNA: TGTGCCAGCAGCCTGGACAGGCTGAACACTGAAGCTTTCTTT
J: TRBJ1-1; size: -; V: TRBV9; D: -; CDR3: CASSGTGGMNTEAFF; DNA: TGTGCCAGCAGCGGTACCGGGGGTATGAACACTGAAGCTTTCTTT
J: TRBJ1-5; size: -; V: TRBV7-2; D: TRBD1; CDR3: CASSSQGDRGRWQPQHF; DNA: TGTGCCAGCAGCTCCCAGGGGGACAGGGGAAGATGGCAGCCCCAGCATTTT
J: TRBJ1-4; size: -; V: TRBV27; D: TRBD1; CDR3: CATSSDRGYEKLFF; DNA: TGTGCCACCTCCTCGGACAGGGGTTACGAAAAACTGTTTTTT
J: TRBJ2-3; size: -; V: TRBV6-6; D: TRBD2; CDR3: CASRLTSGRTDTQYF; DNA: TGTGCCAGCAGGCTAACTAGCGGAAGAACAGATACGCAGTATTTT